Below are 18 T cell receptor beta chains sequenced from a single sample in a study of blood T cell repertoires in COVID-19. The protocol was immunoSEQ multiplex PCR, while the TCRdb copy is restricted to in-frame clones and leaves out a portion. The sample includes 230,000 or so clones, 75% to 85% of them seen just once. Sequenced input: peripheral blood. All receptors come from a woman older than 75 with COVID-19, enrolled during active disease.

The CDR3 spells CASSFFRQANYGYTF. DNA for the CDR3: TGTGCCAGCAGCTTTTTCCGACAGGCGAACTATGGCTACACCTTC. V gene TRBV5-6 combines with J gene TRBJ1-2; possibly TRBD1 for D (6 bases). Trimming shortened V by 2 bases and J by 2 bases, and 13 bases separated the two germline ends. The CDR3 length is 15 residues. The V gene's germline CDR1 is SGHDT and CDR2 YYEEEE.

This rearrangement joins TRBV27 to TRBJ2-7, with 13 bases identical to TRBD2. The CDR3 contains 18 residues. Trimming removed 5 bases from V and 6 bases from J; junction bases left unmatched: 16. CDR1 is MNHEY and CDR2 is SMNVEV in the germline V gene (reference sequence). CDR3 nucleotides: TGTGCCAGCAGTAGCCGGGGACTAGCGGGGACTCATCCTCCCGAGCAGTACTTC. Protein product: CASSSRGLAGTHPPEQYF.

This clone was detected many times. Here the CDR3 reads CASSQRGSGTGKNEQYF. CDR3 DNA sequence: TGCGCCAGCAGCCAAAGGGGATCCGGGACAGGGAAGAACGAGCAGTACTTC. The V call is TRBV4-1, the J call TRBJ2-7, with 9 bases lining up with TRBD1. Looked up from germline, CDR1 is MGHRA and CDR2 is YSYEKL. Trimming at V came to 2 bases and at J to 5 bases, leaving 13 bases not matched to a gene. This CDR3 region has 17 residues.

The chain links TRBV20-1 to TRBJ2-5, with D maybe TRBD1 (5 bases). Germline V gives CDR1 DFQATT, CDR2 SNEGSKA (reference sequence). V was cut by 3 bases and J by 4 bases, with 21 bases left in between. The CDR3 is made up of 16 amino acids. CDR3 loop: CSASRAQGPVTETQYF. The DNA for the CDR3 is TGCAGTGCTAGTAGAGCCCAGGGCCCGGTTACAGAGACCCAGTACTTC.

The rearrangement links TRBV6-5 to TRBJ1-2; D possibly corresponds to TRBD1 (6 bases). This CDR3 has 14 amino acids. Germline assignment: CDR1 MNHEY and CDR2 SVGAGI. V was cut by 10 bases and J by 1 base, with 16 bases left in between. The CDR3 here is CATLQGAVNYGYTF. The CDR3, as DNA: TGTGCCACCTTACAGGGCGCCGTTAACTATGGCTACACCTTC.

The chain is built from TRBV30 and TRBJ1-5, with a weak D call TRBD1 (6 bases). The CDR3 is 14 residues long. Between the trimmed V and J ends, which lost 3 bases and 2 bases, there was a span of 11 bases. Germline V gene sequence: CDR1 GTSNPN, CDR2 SVGIG (reference sequence). This chain's CDR3 is CAWRTRGGNQPQHF. The CDR3 region has the DNA TGTGCCTGGAGGACCAGGGGTGGCAATCAGCCCCAGCATTTT.

In regard to this clone: This same CDR3 is encoded by further DNA sequences in the sample. The rearrangement joins TRBV27 to TRBJ2-7, with TRBD1 matching 8 bases. This CDR3 contains 14 residues. Germline values: CDR1 MNHEY, CDR2 SMNVEV (reference sequence). The V segment lost 5 bases and the J segment 1 base; nucleotides outside the gene matches: 4. CDR3 sequence: CASSPRTGSYEQYF. In DNA form, the CDR3 reads TGTGCCAGCAGTCCCAGGACAGGGTCCTACGAGCAGTACTTC.

V gene TRBV5-4 combines with J gene TRBJ1-6, with a possible D match to TRBD1 (5 bases). Germline V gene sequence: CDR1 SGHNT, CDR2 YYREEE (reference sequence). This CDR3 spans 15 amino acids. Trimming removed 0 bases from V and 3 bases from J, with 7 bases in between. The CDR3 bases are TGTGCCAGCAGCTTGGGGGGGGTCTATAATTCACCCCTCCACTTT. Its protein product is CASSLGGVYNSPLHF. The full variable domain, its missing parts supplied by reference TRBV5-4 and TRBJ1-6, is ETGVTQSPTHLIKTRGQQVTLRCSSQSGHNTVSWYQQALGQGPQFIFQYYREEENGRGNFPPRFSGLQFPNYSSELNVNALELDDSALYLCASSLGGVYNSPLHFGNGTRLTVT.

This clone was observed a few times. The J gene is TRBJ1-1, the V gene TRBV11-2; the match to TRBD1 covers 10 bases. Trimming removed 4 bases from V and 0 bases from J; junction bases left unmatched: 5. The germline CDR1 and CDR2 sequences are SGHAT and FQNNGV. This CDR3 contains 16 residues. The DNA of the CDR3 is TGTGCCAGCAGCTCGACAGGGGGCCGTTTGAACACTGAAGCTTTCTTT. Translated: CASSSTGGRLNTEAFF.

The rearrangement links TRBV7-9 to TRBJ1-4; D remains unclear. The CDR3 contains 15 residues. The germline V gene encodes CDR1 SEHNR and CDR2 FQNEAQ (reference sequence). Trimming took 0 bases from V and 0 from J, leaving 5 bases between them. CDR3 bases: TGTGCCAGCAGCTTAGCGTCTGCAACTAATGAAAAACTGTTTTTT. Translation: CASSLASATNEKLFF.

The rearrangement uses TRBV20-1 and TRBJ2-7, with D tentatively TRBD2 (5 bases). From germline, CDR1 is DFQATT and CDR2 SNEGSKA (reference sequence). CDR3 size: 11 residues. V was shortened by 2 bases and J by 4 bases, with 6 bases between the two germline ends. DNA of the CDR3: TGCAGTGCTAGACGGGGATACGAGCAGTACTTC. The encoded protein is CSARRGYEQYF.

The rearrangement uses TRBV2 and TRBJ1-5; D ambiguous. The CDR3 loop spans 13 amino acids. Trimming removed 0 bases from V and 9 bases from J, with 9 bases in between. Looked up from germline, CDR1 is SNHLY and CDR2 is FYNNEI. The CDR3 sequence is CASSEAEVRPQHF. The CDR3 DNA reads TGTGCCAGCAGTGAAGCGGAGGTACGGCCCCAGCATTTT.

The chain recombines TRBV1 with TRBJ2-7; the table's TRBD2 call for D was not verified on the DNA. TRBV1 is designated a pseudogene. The CDR3 consists of 16 residues. The CDR3 nucleotides read TGCACCAGCAGCCAGGAAGGGTTGCGGAGGGTGTACGAGCAGTACTTC. It is translated as CTSSQEGLRRVYEQYF.

The CDR3 reads CASRLYPGQGVDTQYF. The CDR3 DNA reads TGTGCCAGCAGGCTATATCCGGGACAGGGCGTAGATACGCAGTATTTT. The J gene is TRBJ2-3, the V gene TRBV6-4; 9 bases match TRBD1. The CDR3 is 16 residues long. CDR1 MRHNA and CDR2 SNTAGT come from the germline V gene. V trimming: 6 bases; J trimming: 5 bases; junction bases outside the gene matches: 12.

This chain connects TRBV20-1 to TRBJ1-2, with 7 bases fitting TRBD1. The CDR3 contains 13 residues. V was clipped by 3 bases and J by 4 bases; unmatched bases: 5. Germline V CDR1 and CDR2: DFQATT, SNEGSKA (reference sequence). The CDR3 bases are TGCAGTGCTAGTACAGGGGTTCTCTATGGCTACACCTTC. Translating gives CSASTGVLYGYTF.

This clone showed up just once. V usage is TRBV6-5 and J usage is TRBJ2-7, with 7 bases that match TRBD2. Trimming took 6 bases from V and 3 from J; bases not matched to a gene: 11. CDR3 length: 15 residues. The germline V gene has CDR1 MNHEY and CDR2 SVGAGI. The CDR3 sequence: CASRLGRAQFYEQYF. CDR3 coding DNA: TGTGCCAGCAGACTGGGGAGGGCGCAATTCTACGAGCAGTACTTC.

The chain recombines TRBV6-6 with TRBJ2-1; D is unresolved. V lost 0 bases to trimming and J lost 9 bases, with 18 bases between them. CDR3 size: 16 residues. Per the germline V gene, CDR1 is MNHNY and CDR2 is SVGAGI (reference sequence). Here the CDR3 DNA reads TGTGCCAGCAGTTACTCTGCTGGATCGCAGGTGGGTGAGCAGTTCTTC. Translation gives CASSYSAGSQVGEQFF.

A single count supports this clone. This rearrangement joins TRBV7-8 to TRBJ1-6; tentatively, D is TRBD1 (5 bases). Germline V gene sequence: CDR1 SGHVS, CDR2 FQNEAQ. CDR3 length: 14 amino acids. V lost 7 bases to trimming and J lost 7 bases, with 14 bases between them. Written as DNA, the CDR3 is TGTGCCAGCACTTCATCGGGGGGGAATTCACCCCTCCACTTT. Translation: CASTSSGGNSPLHF. Together with reference TRBV7-8 and TRBJ1-6, the CDR3 gives the full variable domain: GAGVSQSPRYKVAKRGQDVALRCDPISGHVSLFWYQQALGQGPEFLTYFQNEAQLDKSGLPSDRFFAERPEGSVSTLKIQRTQQEDSAVYLCASTSSGGNSPLHFGNGTRLTVT.